This passage covers 23 T cell receptor beta chains from one sample sequenced in a study of control samples from healthy donors and cancer patients. Data came from immunoSEQ multiplex PCR; TCRdb stores just in-frame clones and leaves some out. Found here are about 82,000 clones, over 75% of them singletons; the top ten hold 7.2%. Sequencing was carried out using blood. The receptor source for this set is a man between 45 and 60 years old in good health.

The chain recombines TRBV6-6 with TRBJ1-4; 7 bases are a match to TRBD1. With 0 bases clipped from V and 4 bases from J, the junction kept 2 bases outside the gene matches. The CDR3 runs to 15 residues. Germline loops: CDR1 MNHNY, CDR2 SVGAGI (reference sequence). CDR3 DNA: TGTGCCAGCAGTTACTCGGGACAGCTTAATGAAAAACTGTTTTTT. As protein: CASSYSGQLNEKLFF.

J is TRBJ2-5 and V is TRBV5-4; D not resolved. The germline CDR1 and CDR2 sequences are SGHNT and YYREEE (reference sequence). The CDR3 spans 13 residues. V was clipped by 3 bases and J by 5 bases, with 11 bases between them. This chain's CDR3 is CASSSPLVETQYF. The CDR3 bases are TGTGCCAGCAGCTCCCCCCTAGTGGAGACCCAGTACTTC.

The chain combines TRBV19 with TRBJ2-2; tentatively, D is TRBD1 (7 bases). Germline CDR1 reads LNHDA; CDR2 reads SQIVND (reference sequence). Trimming removed 9 bases from V and 6 bases from J, with 23 bases in between. This CDR3 contains 16 residues. As DNA, the CDR3 is TGTGCCAGCATCGATCCAGGGGGGCGAAAGGCCGGGGAGCTGTTTTTT. Encoded protein: CASIDPGGRKAGELFF.

The chain recombines TRBV15 with TRBJ2-5; no clear D. Trimming pared 2 bases from V and 2 bases from J, leaving 0 bases between. There are 11 residues in the CDR3. Germline-derived CDR1 and CDR2 are LNHNV and YYDKDF (reference sequence). CDR3 protein: CATSRQETQYF. The CDR3 DNA reads TGTGCCACCAGCAGACAAGAGACCCAGTACTTC. Full variable domain (missing parts from reference TRBV15 and TRBJ2-5): DAMVIQNPRYQVTQFGKPVTLSCSQTLNHNVMYWYQQKSSQAPKLLFHYYDKDFNNEADTPDNFQSRRPNTSFCFLDIRSPGLGDTAMYLCATSRQETQYFGPGTRLLVL.

The chain couples TRBV5-1 to TRBJ1-6; 7 bases fit TRBD1. Germline CDR1 SGHRS, CDR2 YFSETQ. Trimming took 4 bases from V and 10 from J; bases not matched to a gene: 8. The CDR3 runs 14 residues. The CDR3, as DNA: TGCGCCAGCAGCCCGGACAGGATAGGATCACCCCTCCACTTT. Its translation: CASSPDRIGSPLHF.

The sample holds a few counts of this clone. This chain's CDR3 is CASSPSRWNQPQHF. CDR3 sequence (DNA): TGTGCCAGCTCACCATCCAGGTGGAATCAGCCCCAGCATTTT. The chain joins TRBV18 to TRBJ1-5; D unresolved. The V gene's germline CDR1 is KGHSH and CDR2 LQKENI. With 2 bases removed from V and 4 bases from J, the gap between germline ends came to 9 bases. This CDR3 region has 14 residues.

V is TRBV2 and J is TRBJ1-1; no firm D call. The CDR3 runs to 13 residues. Trimming left V 7 bases short and J 2 bases short, with 11 bases between. From germline, CDR1 is SNHLY and CDR2 FYNNEI. This CDR3 reads CASKRQTNTEAFF. CDR3 DNA: TGTGCCAGCAAGAGGCAGACTAACACTGAAGCTTTCTTT.

The chain carries TRBV5-5 and TRBJ1-4; D gene ambiguous. CDR3 length: 15 amino acids. The V gene's germline CDR1 is SGHKS and CDR2 YYEKEE (reference sequence). V was trimmed by 2 bases and J by 0 bases, leaving 8 bases between them. The CDR3 loop is CASSLQPATNEKLFF. CDR3 bases: TGTGCCAGCAGCTTACAGCCGGCAACTAATGAAAAACTGTTTTTT.

This sequence joins TRBV7-9 and TRBJ2-7; 7 nucleotides match TRBD2. V trimming: 5 bases; J trimming: 5 bases; junction bases outside the gene matches: 9. The V gene's germline CDR1 is SEHNR and CDR2 FQNEAQ (reference sequence). This CDR3 comprises 14 residues. The CDR3 here is CASSLTSKWHEQYF. In DNA form, the CDR3 reads TGTGCCAGCAGCCTGACTAGCAAGTGGCACGAGCAGTACTTC. Based on the CDR3 plus reference TRBV7-9 and TRBJ2-7, the full variable domain is DTGVSQNPRHKITKRGQNVTFRCDPISEHNRLYWYRQTLGQGPEFLTYFQNEAQLEKSRLLSDRFSAERPKGSFSTLEIQRTEQGDSAMYLCASSLTSKWHEQYFGPGTRLTVT.

This chain joins TRBV2 and TRBJ1-4; TRBD1 agrees at 8 bases. CDR3 length equals 15 residues. Germline V lookup: CDR1 SNHLY, CDR2 FYNNEI. V gave up 2 bases and J gave up 7 bases; unmatched junction bases: 6. The CDR3 DNA reads TGTGCCAGCAGTGAACAGGGGGCGTATCGTGAAAAACTGTTTTTT. It translates to CASSEQGAYREKLFF. Full variable domain (missing parts from reference TRBV2 and TRBJ1-4): EPEVTQTPSHQVTQMGQEVILRCVPISNHLYFYWYRQILGQKVEFLVSFYNNEISEKSEIFDDQFSVERPDGSNFTLKIRSTKLEDSAMYFCASSEQGAYREKLFFGSGTQLSVL.

This clone has more than one count but fewer than ten. The gene calls are TRBV7-9 and TRBJ1-6, with a possible D match to TRBD1 (5 bases). With 6 bases removed from V and 10 bases from J, the gap between germline ends came to 16 bases. Germline CDR1 reads SEHNR; CDR2 reads FQNEAQ (reference sequence). This CDR3 is built from 14 residues. CDR3 in amino acids: CASSSVGASSPLHF. The CDR3 nucleotides read TGTGCCAGCAGTTCTGTCGGGGCGAGCTCACCCCTCCACTTT.

In this sample, this clone turned up once. CDR3 nucleotides: TGTGCCAGCAGTCCCACGGATCCCTACGAGCAGTACTTC. Residues: CASSPTDPYEQYF. J is TRBJ2-7 and V is TRBV6-5; the D is unclear. Germline-derived CDR1 and CDR2 are MNHEY and SVGAGI. The CDR3 sequence is 13 residues long. Trimming took off 5 bases at V and 2 bases at J, with 10 bases between the two ends.

V usage is TRBV18 and J usage is TRBJ2-6, with TRBD1 as a possible D gene (6 bases). V shed 1 base and J shed 0 bases, with 16 bases lying between them. Germline V gene sequence: CDR1 KGHSH, CDR2 LQKENI. The CDR3 sequence is 19 residues long. In DNA, the CDR3 is TGTGCCAGCTCACCACGGAAAGTACAGGGTTACTCTGGGGCCAACGTCCTGACTTTC. It translates to CASSPRKVQGYSGANVLTF. Variable domain in full (rest from reference TRBV18 and TRBJ2-6): NAGVMQNPRHLVRRRGQEARLRCSPMKGHSHVYWYRQLPEEGLKFMVYLQKENIIDESGMPKERFSAEFPKEGPSILRIQQVVRGDSAAYFCASSPRKVQGYSGANVLTFGAGSRLTVL.

This clone turned up a few times. The chain combines TRBV30 with TRBJ2-3; TRBD1 matches 7 bases. Germline V gene lookup returns CDR1 GTSNPN and CDR2 SVGIG (reference sequence). The CDR3 totals 15 residues. V was pared by 3 bases and J by 0 bases, with 6 bases of the junction left unmatched. This CDR3 is CAWRKGQESTDTQYF. CDR3 sequence (DNA): TGTGCCTGGAGAAAAGGACAGGAAAGCACAGATACGCAGTATTTT.

The chain links TRBV6-6 to TRBJ2-7; TRBD1 matches 9 bases. Trimming removed 7 bases from V and 4 bases from J; junction bases left unmatched: 8. The CDR3 has 14 residues. CDR1 MNHNY and CDR2 SVGAGI come from the germline V gene (reference sequence). Written as DNA, the CDR3 is TGTGCCAGCATCAAACCGGGACAGGGTTACGAGCAGTACTTC. It translates to CASIKPGQGYEQYF.

The CDR3: CASGGGPNTGELFF. In nucleotides, the CDR3 is TGTGCCAGCGGGGGGGGCCCGAACACCGGGGAGCTGTTTTTT. The genes are TRBV3-1 (or the pseudogene TRBV3-2) and TRBJ2-2; perhaps TRBD2 as D (7 bases). The CDR3 sequence is 14 residues long. Germline assignment: CDR1 LGHDT and CDR2 YNNKEL (reference sequence). Trimming left V 8 bases short and J 0 bases short, with 10 bases between.

J is TRBJ1-1 and V is TRBV6-2 or TRBV6-3; no reliable D call. V lost 5 bases, J lost 2 bases, and 9 bases lay in between. From germline, CDR1 is MNHEY and CDR2 SVGEGT. The CDR3 spans 13 residues. The CDR3 DNA reads as TGTGCCAGCAGTCGACGCGTTAACACTGAAGCTTTCTTT. As protein: CASSRRVNTEAFF.

This chain uses TRBV19 with TRBJ2-7; D is undetermined. Trimming removed 10 bases at V and 5 bases at J, with 24 bases between. Germline CDR1 and CDR2: LNHDA and SQIVND (reference sequence). The CDR3 is 15 residues long. CDR3 sequence (DNA): TGTGCCACCAAAGGAAACTCCGGTAGGATCCACGAGCAGTACTTC. This gives the protein CATKGNSGRIHEQYF.

The J gene is TRBJ1-2, the V gene TRBV30; TRBD1 is a possible D gene (6 bases). This CDR3 comprises 15 residues. Germline V gene lookup returns CDR1 GTSNPN and CDR2 SVGIG (reference sequence). Trimming stripped 0 bases from V and 0 bases from J, with 11 bases between. CDR3 region: CAWSVRQGTNYGYTF. DNA for the CDR3: TGTGCCTGGAGTGTACGTCAGGGGACTAACTATGGCTACACCTTC.

This chain joins TRBV3-1 (or the pseudogene TRBV3-2) and TRBJ1-2; tentatively, D is TRBD1 (5 bases). The germline V gene encodes CDR1 LGHDT and CDR2 YNNKEL (reference sequence). Trimming pared 1 base from V and 7 bases from J, leaving 10 bases between. This CDR3 has 13 residues. The CDR3 region is CASSQGQGIGYTF. The CDR3 nucleotides are TGTGCCAGCAGCCAAGGCCAGGGTATTGGCTACACCTTC.

The chain uses TRBV3-1 (or the pseudogene TRBV3-2) and TRBJ1-1, with TRBD1 matching 8 bases. Per germline, CDR1 LGHDT and CDR2 YNNKEL (reference sequence). V shed 4 bases, J shed 2 bases, and the junction held 3 bases outside the gene matches. The CDR3 runs to 14 residues. CDR3 loop: CASSPRGRNTEAFF. The DNA of the CDR3 is TGTGCCAGCAGCCCCAGGGGGCGTAACACTGAAGCTTTCTTT.

This clone was seen more than once but under ten times. V usage is TRBV6-2 or TRBV6-3 and J usage is TRBJ2-7, with D tentatively TRBD2 (5 bases). The CDR3 length is 14 residues. Trimming left V 5 bases short and J 5 bases short, with 16 bases between. CDR1 is MNHEY, CDR2 SVGEGT, per germline. DNA of the CDR3: TGTGCCAGCAGTGATGACGGAGGTGGGGACGAGCAGTACTTC. Translating gives CASSDDGGGDEQYF.

This sequence joins TRBV18 and TRBJ1-1, with D possibly matching TRBD1 (5 bases). The CDR3 length is 15 residues. Germline CDR1 KGHSH, CDR2 LQKENI. With 4 bases removed from V and 1 base from J, the gap between germline ends came to 13 bases. The CDR3 region has the DNA TGTGCCAGCTCACGCAAACAGGCGCCGAACACTGAAGCTTTCTTT. Protein sequence: CASSRKQAPNTEAFF.